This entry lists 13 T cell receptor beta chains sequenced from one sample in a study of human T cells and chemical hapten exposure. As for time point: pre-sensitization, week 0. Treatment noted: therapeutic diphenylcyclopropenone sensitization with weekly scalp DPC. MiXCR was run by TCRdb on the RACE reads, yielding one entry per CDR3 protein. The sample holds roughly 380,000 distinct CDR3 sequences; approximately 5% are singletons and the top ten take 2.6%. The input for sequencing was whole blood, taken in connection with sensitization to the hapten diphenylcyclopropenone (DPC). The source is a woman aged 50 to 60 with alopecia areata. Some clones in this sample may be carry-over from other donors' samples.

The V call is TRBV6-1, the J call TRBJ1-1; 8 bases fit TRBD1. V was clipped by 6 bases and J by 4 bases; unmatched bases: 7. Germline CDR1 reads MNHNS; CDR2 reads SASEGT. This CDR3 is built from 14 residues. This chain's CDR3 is CASRSTGEVTEAFF. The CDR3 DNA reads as TGTGCCAGCAGATCGACAGGGGAGGTCACTGAAGCTTTCTTT.

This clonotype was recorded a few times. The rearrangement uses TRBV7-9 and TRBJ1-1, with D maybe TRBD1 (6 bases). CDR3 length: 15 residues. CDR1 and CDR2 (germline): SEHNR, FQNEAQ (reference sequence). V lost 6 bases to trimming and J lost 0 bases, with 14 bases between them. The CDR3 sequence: CASRPQGGMNTEAFF. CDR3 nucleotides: TGTGCCAGCAGACCCCAAGGGGGTATGAACACTGAAGCTTTCTTT.

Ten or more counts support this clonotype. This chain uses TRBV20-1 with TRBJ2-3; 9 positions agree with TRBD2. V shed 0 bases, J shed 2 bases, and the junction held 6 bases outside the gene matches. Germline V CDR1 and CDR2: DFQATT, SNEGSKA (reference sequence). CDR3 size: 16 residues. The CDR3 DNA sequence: TGCAGTGCTAGAGATCGGCTAGCGGGACCCACAGATACGCAGTATTTT. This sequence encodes CSARDRLAGPTDTQYF.

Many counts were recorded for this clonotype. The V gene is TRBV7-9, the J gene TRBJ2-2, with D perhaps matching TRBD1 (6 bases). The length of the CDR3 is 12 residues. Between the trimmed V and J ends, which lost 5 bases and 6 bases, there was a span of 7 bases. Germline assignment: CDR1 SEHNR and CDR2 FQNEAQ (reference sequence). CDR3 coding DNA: TGTGCCAGCAGCCGGACAGCCGGGGAGCTGTTTTTT. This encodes CASSRTAGELFF.

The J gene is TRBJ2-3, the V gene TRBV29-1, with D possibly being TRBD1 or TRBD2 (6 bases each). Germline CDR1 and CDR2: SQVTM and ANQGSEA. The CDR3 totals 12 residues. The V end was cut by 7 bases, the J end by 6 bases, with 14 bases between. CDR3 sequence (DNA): TGCAGCGCTTTTAGGGGGGCGGATACGCAGTATTTT. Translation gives CSAFRGADTQYF.

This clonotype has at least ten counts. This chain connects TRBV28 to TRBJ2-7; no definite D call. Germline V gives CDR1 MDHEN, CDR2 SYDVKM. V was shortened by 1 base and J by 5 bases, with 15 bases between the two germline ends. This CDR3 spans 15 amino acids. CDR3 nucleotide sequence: TGTGCCAGCAGTTTATCGTGGACGTCGACCCACGAGCAGTACTTC. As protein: CASSLSWTSTHEQYF.

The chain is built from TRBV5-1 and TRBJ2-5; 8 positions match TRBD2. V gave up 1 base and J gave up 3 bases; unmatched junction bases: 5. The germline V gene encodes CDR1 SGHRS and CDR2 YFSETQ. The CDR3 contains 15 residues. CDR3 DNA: TGCGCCAGCAGCTTGATGGGACTAGATAAAGAGACCCAGTACTTC. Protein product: CASSLMGLDKETQYF. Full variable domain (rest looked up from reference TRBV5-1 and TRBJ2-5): KAGVTQTPRYLIKTRGQQVTLSCSPISGHRSVSWYQQTPGQGLQFLFEYFSETQRNKGNFPGRFSGRQFSNSRSEMNVSTLELGDSALYLCASSLMGLDKETQYFGPGTRLLVL.

CDR3: CASSPRQVNTGELFF. CDR3 in DNA: TGTGCCAGCAGCCCCCGACAGGTCAACACCGGGGAGCTGTTTTTT. The chain has TRBV12-3 or TRBV12-4 and TRBJ2-2, with a tentative D call TRBD1 (6 bases). V lost 6 bases and J lost 2, with 13 bases in between. The CDR3 covers 15 residues.

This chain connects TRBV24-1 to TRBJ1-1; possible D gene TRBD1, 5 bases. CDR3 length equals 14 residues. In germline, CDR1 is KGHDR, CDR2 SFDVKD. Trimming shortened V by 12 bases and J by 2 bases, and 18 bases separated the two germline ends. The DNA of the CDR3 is TGTGCCGCCCTAAGGGCAGGGCGCAACACTGAAGCTTTCTTT. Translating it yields CAALRAGRNTEAFF.

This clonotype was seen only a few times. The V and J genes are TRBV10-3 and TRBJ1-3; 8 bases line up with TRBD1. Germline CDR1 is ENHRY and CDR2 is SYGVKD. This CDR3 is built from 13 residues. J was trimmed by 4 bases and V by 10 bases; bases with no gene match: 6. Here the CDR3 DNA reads TGTGCCACGACAGGGGCCTTCGGAAACACCATATATTTT. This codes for CATTGAFGNTIYF.

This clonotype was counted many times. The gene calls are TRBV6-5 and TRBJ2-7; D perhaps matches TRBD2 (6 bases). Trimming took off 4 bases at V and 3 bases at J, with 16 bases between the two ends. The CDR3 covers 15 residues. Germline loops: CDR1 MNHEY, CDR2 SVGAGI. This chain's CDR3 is CASSSLGGISYEQYF. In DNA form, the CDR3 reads TGTGCCAGCAGTTCCCTTGGCGGGATCAGCTACGAGCAGTACTTC.

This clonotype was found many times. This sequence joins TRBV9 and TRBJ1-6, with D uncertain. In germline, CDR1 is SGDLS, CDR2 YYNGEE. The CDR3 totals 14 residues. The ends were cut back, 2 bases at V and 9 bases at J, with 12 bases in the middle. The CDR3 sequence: CASSVWEGSSPLHF. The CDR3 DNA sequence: TGTGCCAGCAGCGTGTGGGAGGGATCTTCACCCCTCCACTTT.

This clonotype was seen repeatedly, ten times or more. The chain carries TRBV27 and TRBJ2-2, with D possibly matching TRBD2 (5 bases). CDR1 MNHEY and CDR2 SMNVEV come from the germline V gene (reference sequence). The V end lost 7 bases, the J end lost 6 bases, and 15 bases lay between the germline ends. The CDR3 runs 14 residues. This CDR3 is CASNIGPRAGELFF. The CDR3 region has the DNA TGTGCCAGCAACATAGGACCGCGGGCCGGGGAGCTGTTTTTT.